The entry below gives a single T cell receptor beta chain sequence along with its context. Its antigen specificity is not known. Within one base of it there is no much larger clone, and no base qualities were kept. The donors were healthy, HIV-negative adults who had no recently reported acute infections or vaccinations. Every donor was a Caucasian adult living in Nashville, Tennessee, USA. Magnetic negative selection was used to enrich CD4+ T cells, after which naive cells were positively selected on CD45RA and the negative fraction became the memory subset. After blood collection by leukapheresis, PBMCs were isolated using Ficoll-Histopaque density gradient centrifugation and then cryopreserved in the vapor phase of liquid nitrogen. Analytical flow cytometry was used to check the purity and quantity of each magnetically sorted T cell population. Each sorted fraction had its genomic DNA isolated and then quantified by UV absorbance on a Nanodrop 2000c.

From cysteine to phenylalanine, the CDR3 is 16 amino acids long. The read is trimmed to its CDR3 DNA, 48 bases read in frame from base 1. According to the germline V gene, CDR1 reads KGHSH and CDR2 reads LQKENI. V is cut back by 1 base and J by 5 bases, with 9 bases in the junction unmatched. These data are taken from a study of shared clonotypes between healthy human individuals (dated by TCRdb to the early 2020s). At the level of the whole study: A couple of women and three men aged 18 to 49 years were included in the cohort. For each donor, CD4 naive and CD4 memory were each run on three plates, CD8 naive on two plates, and CD8 memory on one plate. Blood TCR repertoires of about five healthy adults were deeply sequenced to estimate repertoire size and the extent of clonotype sharing between individuals. Different laboratories and diverse techniques were used to prepare libraries and sequence TCR repertoires, to increase sequencing depth and limit assay-specific biases. Leukapheresis yielded between about 0.94 and 9.5 billion PBMCs per donor.

Using the deep immunoSEQ assay, multiplex PCR amplified TCR CDR3 regions from genomic DNA. Genomic DNA extracted from each cell subset was distributed evenly over all wells of several immunoSEQ 96-well plates, and each plate served as one replicate. For sorted subsets, 150 to 250 ng of genomic DNA, equivalent to around 30,000 T cell genomes, went into each replicate PCR. The purified libraries were quantified using a Qubit 3.0 fluorometer, sized with a Bioanalyzer 2100, and then quantified again using the KAPA Library Quantification kit. Each immunoSEQ 96-well plate was sequenced on its own single-read 150-cycle Illumina NextSeq 550 flow cell. The published analysis was carried out like this. The immunoSEQ output contained only junctional sequences without quality scores, so filtering could not match that applied to full-length reads. Sequences were annotated with PyIR, a Python wrapper for IgBLAST v1.9, using IMGT germline references to assign V/J genes and CDR3. Any read was removed if the V/J assignment was weak (E-value above 1e-6), the CDR3 was missing, or the read contained stop codons, out-of-frame junctions, or ambiguous translated residues. A V3J clonotype was defined by an identical inferred V gene, J gene, and CDR3 amino acid sequence. Percentage overlap between repertoires was calculated by dividing the number of shared unique clonotypes by the size of the smaller repertoire. RTK rarefaction, the Chao1 estimator, and Recon v2.1 estimates of unobserved clonotypes were used to assess repertoire richness. Generation probabilities for all TCRbeta clonotypes obtained by the gDNA method from a handful of donors were computed using OLGA. TCRdb took over this immuneACCESS table, retaining in-frame rearrangements with V and J assigned. Such tables are incomplete; in checked studies, under half of the missing clones stem from an unresolved V gene, and the remainder is unexplained. V, J and clone size are taken as reported in that table, and D and trimming were inferred from the DNA itself. The sample table holds a few million clones, of which roughly 92% were seen once. The ten biggest clones cover more than 0.35% of the sample.

What the authors observed across the whole study: Because the study included only a small number of donors, the genetic and exposure-history diversity represented was limited. Sampling was restricted to blood, and TCR repertoires in tissue are likely to differ from TCR repertoires in blood. Rarefaction of sorted-subset datasets indicated incomplete sequencing despite the large sequencing depth. Estimated clonotype richness was generally larger for naive than for memory subsets. Based on pairwise subsampling, the degree of clonotype sharing among donors was expected to be affected by sequencing depth. Approximately 5% of naive CD4, roughly 3.6% of naive CD8, 2.3% of memory CD4, and approximately 0.39% of memory CD8 clonotypes were shared across several donors. Clonotypes shared by all four sorted-subset donors showed higher generation probabilities than non-shared clonotypes.

The sequenced sample was naive CD4+ T cells from PBMCs. The sample's cell subset or site label, in plain terms: CD45RA+ positively selected. The TCR comes from a man younger than 35 in good health. Some clones in this sample may be carry-over from other donors' samples. This chain is built from TRBV18 and TRBJ2-7; 9 bases in between match TRBD1. The CDR3 in this case is CASSPRLPDRGNEQYF. The DNA sequence is TGTGCCAGCTCACCACGGCTCCCGGACAGGGGCAACGAGCAGTACTTC.